The present entry profiles one TCR beta chain with its context. This entry belongs to a study of OX40 agonist ivuxolimab in advanced cancers. Assay: immunoSEQ multiplex PCR; the TCRdb copy retains only in-frame clones and omits some. The sample records nearly 25,000 clones, roughly 93% being singletons. The germline V and J ends were trimmed by 6 bases and 7 bases, with 18 bases remaining between them. Germline V gene data show CDR1 as SGHNT and CDR2 as YENEEA. This CDR3 contains 15 residues. The chain is built from TRBV11-3 and TRBJ2-2; the D gene is possibly TRBD2 (5 bases). The sequencing used CD4+ or CD8+ T cells sorted from blood, collected in a trial of the OX40 agonist ivuxolimab. The TCR comes from an adult with an advanced solid tumor such as melanoma, head and neck, liver or kidney cancer. In nucleotides, the CDR3 is TGTGCCAGCAGTTCATACCGGGATTCCCACGGGGAGCTGTTTTTT. It is translated as CASSSYRDSHGELFF.